This T cell receptor (beta chain) was identified in a study of blood T cell repertoires in COVID-19. Study information: COVID-19 samples from acute and convalescent phases originated in the United States, Italy and Spain. T cells, B-cell-depleted T cells, or PBMCs provided the cDNA or gDNA that served as material.

Original handling: Nucleated cell number was recorded as an estimate derived from reference gene primer amplification. Measured with immunoSEQ multiplex PCR; TCRdb has only the in-frame clones, and not every one. V and J calls and clone size are given by that table; D and trimming were obtained from the DNA. The table has fewer than 150,000 clones, 80% to 90% seen once. Trimming cost V 8 bases and J 3 bases; bases outside gene matches: 10. There are 16 residues in the CDR3. The germline gives CDR1 WNHNN, CDR2 SYGVQD (reference sequence). The V call is TRBV10-1, the J call TRBJ2-4; 10 bases map to TRBD1. The sequenced sample consisted of peripheral blood. This receptor was taken from a woman aged 45-65 years with acute or convalescent COVID-19. The CDR3 spells CASQKGDRGCKNIQYF. As DNA, the CDR3 is TGCGCCAGCCAAAAGGGGGACAGGGGCTGCAAAAACATTCAGTACTTC.